This is a list of T cell receptor beta chains from one sample in a study of early T cells in non-severe SARS-CoV-2 infection. MiXCR, applied by TCRdb to the 5' RACE reads, yields one record per CDR3 protein. The repertoire consists of more than 85,000 distinct CDR3 sequences, with around an eighth occurring once and the leading ten covering less than 4.5%. The starting material was whole blood, obtained at baseline. The receptor source for this set is an adult who was a healthcare worker with PCR-confirmed SARS-CoV-2 infection or an uninfected control (not recorded which). Each CDR3 is given with its conserved first and last residue. A D gene is named only where the DNA matches it firmly. Clone size appears in some rows only: once, few, many, or a class for an expanded clone.

CDR3 protein: CASSLVGQGYGYTF
CDR3 DNA: TGTGCCAGCAGCTTAGTGGGACAGGGTTATGGCTACACCTTC
J gene: TRBJ1-2
D gene: TRBD1
clone size: NA
V gene: TRBV7-2

CDR3 protein: CSARIVPEAFF
CDR3 DNA: TGCAGTGCTAGGATTGTGCCTGAAGCTTTCTTT
J gene: TRBJ1-1
D gene: NA
clone size: NA
V gene: TRBV20-1

CDR3 protein: CASSIGPRAWDQPQHF
CDR3 DNA: TGTGCCAGTAGTATAGGACCCCGGGCCTGGGATCAGCCCCAGCATTTT
J gene: TRBJ1-5
D gene: NA
clone size: few
V gene: TRBV19

CDR3 protein: CASSQGSGRATGELFF
CDR3 DNA: TGTGCCAGCAGCCAAGGAAGCGGGAGGGCCACCGGGGAGCTGTTTTTT
J gene: TRBJ2-2
D gene: TRBD2
clone size: NA
V gene: TRBV3-1

CDR3 protein: CASSPDRGNTEAFF
CDR3 DNA: TGTGCCAGCAGCCCGGACAGGGGTAACACTGAAGCTTTCTTT
J gene: TRBJ1-1
D gene: TRBD1
clone size: many
V gene: TRBV28

CDR3 protein: CAISAAGSSYEQYF
CDR3 DNA: TGTGCCATCAGTGCAGCAGGAAGCTCCTACGAGCAGTACTTC
J gene: TRBJ2-7
D gene: NA
clone size: NA
V gene: TRBV10-3

CDR3 protein: CATSQRGGWAEAFF
CDR3 DNA: TGTGCCACCAGCCAAAGAGGGGGCTGGGCTGAAGCTTTCTTT
J gene: TRBJ1-1
D gene: TRBD1
clone size: many
V gene: TRBV15

CDR3 protein: CAIRRGAKTGELFF
CDR3 DNA: TGTGCTATTCGACGAGGAGCTAAGACCGGGGAGCTGTTTTTT
J gene: TRBJ2-2
D gene: NA
clone size: NA
V gene: TRBV30

CDR3 protein: CASSWGTEETQYF
CDR3 DNA: TGTGCCAGCAGTTGGGGGACAGAAGAGACCCAGTACTTC
J gene: TRBJ2-5
D gene: TRBD1
clone size: NA
V gene: TRBV12-3/TRBV12-4

CDR3 protein: CASSLRDKSNEQFF
CDR3 DNA: TGTGCCAGCAGTTTGCGGGACAAAAGCAATGAGCAGTTCTTC
J gene: TRBJ2-1
D gene: NA
clone size: NA
V gene: TRBV12-3/TRBV12-4

CDR3 protein: CASSLLSGDSPLHF
CDR3 DNA: TGTGCCAGCAGTTTACTCTCCGGAGATTCACCCCTCCACTTT
J gene: TRBJ1-6
D gene: NA
clone size: few
V gene: TRBV28

CDR3 protein: CASSFTTSGAQETQYF
CDR3 DNA: TGTGCCAGCAGCTTCACGACTAGCGGGGCCCAAGAGACCCAGTACTTC
J gene: TRBJ2-5
D gene: TRBD2
clone size: NA
V gene: TRBV11-2

CDR3 protein: CASSPSSTGVRNQPQHF
CDR3 DNA: TGTGCCAGCTCACCCAGCTCGACAGGGGTACGCAATCAGCCCCAGCATTTT
J gene: TRBJ1-5
D gene: TRBD1
clone size: NA
V gene: TRBV18

CDR3 protein: CASSSLAGGVGFEQFF
CDR3 DNA: TGTGCCAGCAGTTCCTTAGCGGGAGGGGTTGGTTTTGAGCAGTTCTTC
J gene: TRBJ2-1
D gene: TRBD2
clone size: few
V gene: TRBV28

CDR3 protein: CASSVRQGDEKLFF
CDR3 DNA: TGTGCCAGCAGCGTAAGACAGGGGGATGAAAAACTGTTTTTT
J gene: TRBJ1-4
D gene: TRBD1
clone size: NA
V gene: TRBV9

CDR3 protein: CASSQSSNVGYEQYF
CDR3 DNA: TGTGCCAGCAGCCAAAGCTCTAACGTGGGCTACGAGCAGTACTTC
J gene: TRBJ2-7
D gene: NA
clone size: few
V gene: TRBV9

CDR3 protein: CASSLAGDQPQHF
CDR3 DNA: TGTGCCAGCAGTTTAGCGGGCGATCAGCCCCAGCATTTT
J gene: TRBJ1-5
D gene: NA
clone size: NA
V gene: TRBV12-3/TRBV12-4

CDR3 protein: CASSLFPSGGVEQFF
CDR3 DNA: TGTGCCAGCAGCTTATTCCCTAGCGGGGGGGTTGAGCAGTTCTTC
J gene: TRBJ2-1
D gene: TRBD2
clone size: NA
V gene: TRBV7-9

CDR3 protein: CASSFGSGRYEQYF
CDR3 DNA: TGTGCCAGCAGTTTCGGTAGCGGGAGATACGAGCAGTACTTC
J gene: TRBJ2-7
D gene: TRBD2
clone size: NA
V gene: TRBV12-3/TRBV12-4

CDR3 protein: CASSADLNEKLFF
CDR3 DNA: TGTGCCAGCAGCGCCGACCTTAATGAAAAACTGTTTTTT
J gene: TRBJ1-4
D gene: NA
clone size: few
V gene: TRBV7-6

CDR3 protein: CASSLAPPGLAGVSSYNEQFF
CDR3 DNA: TGTGCCAGCAGCTTAGCCCCTCCGGGACTAGCGGGGGTTAGCTCCTACAATGAGCAGTTCTTC
J gene: TRBJ2-1
D gene: TRBD2
clone size: few
V gene: TRBV7-2

CDR3 protein: CASSPSGGDTQYF
CDR3 DNA: TGTGCCAGCTCACCTTCAGGGGGAGATACGCAGTATTTT
J gene: TRBJ2-3
D gene: TRBD1
clone size: NA
V gene: TRBV18

CDR3 protein: CASTRTRTRSTGELFF
CDR3 DNA: TGTGCCAGCACGCGGACCCGGACTAGATCTACCGGGGAGCTGTTTTTT
J gene: TRBJ2-2
D gene: TRBD2
clone size: NA
V gene: TRBV2

CDR3 protein: CASSPLGTGYQPQHF
CDR3 DNA: TGTGCCAGCAGTCCCCTTGGGACAGGGTATCAGCCCCAGCATTTT
J gene: TRBJ1-5
D gene: TRBD1
clone size: many
V gene: TRBV28

CDR3 protein: CVSSPTTGVRNTEAFF
CDR3 DNA: TGTGTCAGCTCACCAACCACAGGGGTACGGAACACTGAAGCTTTCTTT
J gene: TRBJ1-1
D gene: TRBD1
clone size: NA
V gene: TRBV18

CDR3 protein: CASSQALAGEQFF
CDR3 DNA: TGTGCCAGCAGCCAAGCACTAGCGGGGGAGCAGTTCTTC
J gene: TRBJ2-1
D gene: TRBD2
clone size: few
V gene: TRBV3-1

CDR3 protein: CASSQELWAGSPLHF
CDR3 DNA: TGTGCCAGCAGCCAAGAGTTGTGGGCCGGTTCACCCCTCCACTTT
J gene: TRBJ1-6
D gene: NA
clone size: many
V gene: TRBV3-1

CDR3 protein: CASSSGRENTEAFF
CDR3 DNA: TGTGCCAGCAGTTCGGGACGGGAGAACACTGAAGCTTTCTTT
J gene: TRBJ1-1
D gene: NA
clone size: few
V gene: TRBV6-5

CDR3 protein: CASSQTNANRDTQYF
CDR3 DNA: TGCGCCAGCAGCCAAACCAACGCTAACCGGGATACGCAGTATTTT
J gene: TRBJ2-3
D gene: NA
clone size: NA
V gene: TRBV4-1